This entry lists 9 T cell receptor beta chains sequenced from one sample in a study of T-cell reconstitution after alpha-beta-depleted transplantation in children. Unique molecular identifiers were built into the TCRbeta library. One entry per CDR3 protein results from TCRdb running MiXCR on the PCR reads. The repertoire holds 240,000 or so distinct CDR3 sequences, with around 7.5% as singletons. The sample was PBMCs, mostly from graft donor cells, taken 180 days after TCRalphabeta/CD19-depleted stem cell transplant. All receptors derive from a male patient under 18 who had a stem cell transplant for acute lymphoblastic leukemia, so the T cells may come from the graft donor.

This clonotype was recorded many times. The gene calls are TRBV20-1 and TRBJ2-7; D is unresolved. The CDR3 extends over 14 amino acids. The germline gives CDR1 DFQATT, CDR2 SNEGSKA (reference sequence). V gave up 6 bases and J gave up 4 bases, with 19 bases separating them. The DNA for the CDR3 is TGCAGTGCCAGACGGGCCTCACAAACTTACGAGCAGTACTTC. Amino acids: CSARRASQTYEQYF.

This clonotype was detected ten times or more. CDR3 bases: TGCGCCAGCAGCCAAGAAGCGTCGTTCTATGGCTACACCTTC. It yields the protein CASSQEASFYGYTF. This chain uses TRBV4-3 with TRBJ1-2; no firm D call. Germline loops: CDR1 LGHNA, CDR2 YSLEER. The CDR3 totals 14 residues. V lost 0 bases, J lost 4 bases, and 9 bases lay in between.

This clonotype was counted ten times or more. The chain recombines TRBV7-8 with TRBJ1-2; D not certain. CDR3 size: 12 residues. Germline V lookup: CDR1 SGHVS, CDR2 FQNEAQ. V dropped 3 bases and J dropped 2 bases, with 4 bases sitting between them. The DNA for the CDR3 is TGTGCCAGCAGCTTCTCGAACTATGGCTACACCTTC. Amino acids: CASSFSNYGYTF.

This clonotype was found many times. The rearrangement uses TRBV5-1 and TRBJ2-7; 7 nucleotides agree with TRBD1. This CDR3 contains 16 residues. Germline CDR1 is SGHRS and CDR2 is YFSETQ. V gave up 2 bases and J gave up 3 bases; unmatched junction bases: 11. The CDR3 region has the DNA TGCGCCAGCAGCTTATCGCGGTGGACAGGTTTCTACGAGCAGTACTTC. It specifies CASSLSRWTGFYEQYF. Variable domain in full (rest from reference TRBV5-1 and TRBJ2-7): KAGVTQTPRYLIKTRGQQVTLSCSPISGHRSVSWYQQTPGQGLQFLFEYFSETQRNKGNFPGRFSGRQFSNSRSEMNVSTLELGDSALYLCASSLSRWTGFYEQYFGPGTRLTVT.

This clonotype has a count of ten or more. The chain combines TRBV9 with TRBJ2-5; D might be TRBD2 (6 bases). The germline gives CDR1 SGDLS, CDR2 YYNGEE. Between the trimmed V and J ends, which lost 4 bases and 1 base, there was a span of 14 bases. This CDR3 comprises 15 residues. CDR3 DNA sequence: TGTGCCAGCAGCACCGGGGGATACCTCCAAGAGACCCAGTACTTC. Its translation is CASSTGGYLQETQYF.

This clonotype was seen ten or more times. The chain has TRBV5-1 and TRBJ1-2; D is uncertain. The CDR3 has 14 amino acids. Trimming took off 5 bases at V and 6 bases at J, with 17 bases between the two ends. Germline CDR1 is SGHRS and CDR2 is YFSETQ. The CDR3 spells CASSWAGLTDGYTF. CDR3 DNA: TGCGCCAGCAGTTGGGCAGGTTTAACTGATGGCTACACCTTC.

In this sample, this clonotype turned up many times. This chain links TRBV28 with TRBJ1-2; no firm D call. Germline V lookup: CDR1 MDHEN, CDR2 SYDVKM. Trimming stripped 5 bases from V and 3 bases from J, with 16 bases between. The CDR3 runs to 15 residues. CDR3 in DNA: TGTGCCAGCAGTGGGAACCCCAGGCCCTACTATGGCTACACCTTC. It is translated as CASSGNPRPYYGYTF.

About this clonotype: A much larger clone lies a single base off, so this may be a read error. The CDR3 carries no conserved terminal phenylalanine or tryptophan, so it likely arises from a read error. This chain uses TRBV6-2 or TRBV6-3 with TRBJ2-7; D unresolved. Per the germline V gene, CDR1 is MNHEY and CDR2 is SVGEGT. This CDR3 spans 15 amino acids. V was shortened by 2 bases and J by 1 base, with 12 bases between the two germline ends. The CDR3 spells CASSYELVPSYEQYL. Written as DNA, the CDR3 is TGTGCCAGCAGTTACGAGCTAGTCCCTTCCTACGAGCAGTACCTC.

This clonotype was detected many times. The chain employs TRBV5-1 and TRBJ1-4, with D unresolved. There are 15 residues in the CDR3. V was pared by 3 bases and J by 0 bases, with 9 bases between. Germline assignment: CDR1 SGHRS and CDR2 YFSETQ. The CDR3 protein is CASSSAPATNEKLFF. CDR3 coding DNA: TGCGCCAGCAGCTCGGCACCTGCAACTAATGAAAAACTGTTTTTT.